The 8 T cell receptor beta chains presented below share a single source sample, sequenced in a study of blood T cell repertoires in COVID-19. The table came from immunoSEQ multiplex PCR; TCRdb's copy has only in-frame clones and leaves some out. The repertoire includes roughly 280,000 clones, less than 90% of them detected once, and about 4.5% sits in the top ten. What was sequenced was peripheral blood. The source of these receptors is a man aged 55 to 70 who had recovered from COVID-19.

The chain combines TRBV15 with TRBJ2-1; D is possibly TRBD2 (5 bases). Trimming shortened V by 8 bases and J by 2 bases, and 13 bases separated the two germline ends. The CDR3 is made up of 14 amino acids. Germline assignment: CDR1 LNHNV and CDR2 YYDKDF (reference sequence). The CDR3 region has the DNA TGTGCCACCGTTCCGGGGTTTCCCTACAATGAGCAGTTCTTC. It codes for CATVPGFPYNEQFF.

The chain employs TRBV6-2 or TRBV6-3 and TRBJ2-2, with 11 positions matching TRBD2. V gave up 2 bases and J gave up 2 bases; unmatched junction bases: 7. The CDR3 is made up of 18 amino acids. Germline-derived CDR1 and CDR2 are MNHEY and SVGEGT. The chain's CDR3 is CASSYLLAGGPNTGELFF. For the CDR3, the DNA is TGTGCCAGCAGTTACCTCCTAGCGGGGGGCCCTAACACCGGGGAGCTGTTTTTT.

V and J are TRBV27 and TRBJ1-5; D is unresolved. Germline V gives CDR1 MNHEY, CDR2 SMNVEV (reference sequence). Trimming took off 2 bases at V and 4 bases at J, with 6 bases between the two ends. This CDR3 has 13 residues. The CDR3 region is CASSLGENQPQHF. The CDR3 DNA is TGTGCCAGCAGTTTAGGAGAGAATCAGCCCCAGCATTTT.

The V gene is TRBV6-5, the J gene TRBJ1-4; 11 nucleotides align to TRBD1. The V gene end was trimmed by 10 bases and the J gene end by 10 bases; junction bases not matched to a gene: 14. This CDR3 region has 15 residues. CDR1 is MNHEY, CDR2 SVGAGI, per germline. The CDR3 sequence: CATRAPGTGGGKLFF. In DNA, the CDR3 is TGTGCCACCCGAGCTCCCGGGACAGGGGGTGGAAAACTGTTTTTT.

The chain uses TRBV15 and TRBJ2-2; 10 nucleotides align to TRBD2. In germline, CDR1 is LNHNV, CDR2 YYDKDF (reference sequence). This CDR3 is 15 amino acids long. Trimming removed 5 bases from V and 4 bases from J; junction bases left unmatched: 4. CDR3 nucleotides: TGTGCCACCAGCGAGGGACTAGCGCGCACCGGGGAGCTGTTTTTT. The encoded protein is CATSEGLARTGELFF.

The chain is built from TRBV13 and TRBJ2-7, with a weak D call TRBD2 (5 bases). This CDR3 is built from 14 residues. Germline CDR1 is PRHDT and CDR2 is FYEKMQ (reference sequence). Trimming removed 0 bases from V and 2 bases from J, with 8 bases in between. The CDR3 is CASSLGRGPYEQYF. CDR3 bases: TGTGCCAGCAGCTTAGGCCGGGGTCCCTACGAGCAGTACTTC. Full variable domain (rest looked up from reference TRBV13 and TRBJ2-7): AAGVIQSPRHLIKEKRETATLKCYPIPRHDTVYWYQQGPGQDPQFLISFYEKMQSDKGSIPDRFSAQQFSDYHSELNMSSLELGDSALYFCASSLGRGPYEQYFGPGTRLTVT.

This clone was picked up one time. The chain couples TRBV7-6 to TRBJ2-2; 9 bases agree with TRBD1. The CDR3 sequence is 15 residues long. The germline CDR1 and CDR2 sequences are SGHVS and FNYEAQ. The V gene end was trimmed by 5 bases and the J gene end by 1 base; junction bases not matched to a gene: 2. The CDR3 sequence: CASSTGQGNTGELFF. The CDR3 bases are TGTGCCAGCAGCACGGGACAGGGGAACACCGGGGAGCTGTTTTTT. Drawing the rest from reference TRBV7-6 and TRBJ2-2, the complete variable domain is GAGVSQSPRYKVTKRGQDVALRCDPISGHVSLYWYRQALGQGPEFLTYFNYEAQQDKSGLPNDRFSAERPEGSISTLTIQRTEQRDSAMYRCASSTGQGNTGELFFGEGSRLTVL.

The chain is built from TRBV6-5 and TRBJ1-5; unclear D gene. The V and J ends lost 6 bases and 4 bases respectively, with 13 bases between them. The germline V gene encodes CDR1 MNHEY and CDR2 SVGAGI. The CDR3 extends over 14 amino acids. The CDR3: CASSPAESNQPQHF. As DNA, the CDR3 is TGTGCCAGCAGCCCCGCAGAATCTAATCAGCCCCAGCATTTT.